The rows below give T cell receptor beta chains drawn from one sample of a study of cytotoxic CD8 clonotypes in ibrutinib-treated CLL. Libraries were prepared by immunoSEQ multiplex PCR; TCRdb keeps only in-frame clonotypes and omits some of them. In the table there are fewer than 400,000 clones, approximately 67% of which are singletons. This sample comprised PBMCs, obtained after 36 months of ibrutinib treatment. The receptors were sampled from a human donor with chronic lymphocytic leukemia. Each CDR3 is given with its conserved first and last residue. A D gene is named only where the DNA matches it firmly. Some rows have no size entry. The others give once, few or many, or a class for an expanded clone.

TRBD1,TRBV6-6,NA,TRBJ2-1,CASSLDRGRVYNEQFF,TGTGCCAGCAGTCTGGACAGGGGGCGCGTCTACAATGAGCAGTTCTTC
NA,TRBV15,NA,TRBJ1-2,CATSRGRGGNYGYTF,TGTGCCACCAGCAGAGGTAGGGGCGGTAACTATGGCTACACCTTC
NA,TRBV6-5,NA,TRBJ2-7,CASSYSGTTYEQYF,TGTGCCAGCAGTTACTCGGGAACGACCTACGAGCAGTACTTC
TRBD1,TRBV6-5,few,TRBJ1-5,CASPILGQGNQPQHF,TGTGCCAGCCCCATATTGGGACAGGGGAATCAGCCCCAGCATTTT
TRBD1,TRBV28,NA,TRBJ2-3,CASKTGGTDTQYF,TGTGCCAGCAAAACAGGGGGCACAGATACGCAGTATTTT
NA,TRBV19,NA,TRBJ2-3,CASKVQSTDTQYF,TGTGCCAGTAAAGTCCAAAGCACAGATACGCAGTATTTT
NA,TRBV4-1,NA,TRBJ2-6,CASSLKPGANVLTF,TGCGCCAGCAGCCTAAAACCTGGGGCCAACGTCCTGACTTTC
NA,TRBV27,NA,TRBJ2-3,CASSFGQGWDTQYF,TGTGCCAGCAGTTTCGGCCAGGGATGGGATACGCAGTATTTT
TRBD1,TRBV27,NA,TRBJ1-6,CASSLTGGLSPLHF,TGTGCCAGCAGTTTGACAGGGGGCTTATCACCCCTCCACTTT
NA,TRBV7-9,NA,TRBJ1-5,CASSFPTGEPQHF,TGTGCCAGCAGCTTCCCGACAGGCGAGCCCCAGCATTTT
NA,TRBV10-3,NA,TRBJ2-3,CAISEPKIRPGTDTQYF,TGTGCCATCAGTGAGCCGAAAATCCGACCCGGCACAGATACGCAGTATTTT
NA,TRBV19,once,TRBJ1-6,CASSAGIPSYNSPLHF,TGTGCCAGTAGTGCTGGGATCCCCTCCTATAATTCACCCCTCCACTTT
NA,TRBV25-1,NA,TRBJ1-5,CASSRQAKGSNQPQHF,TGTGCCAGCAGTCGGCAGGCCAAGGGTAGCAATCAGCCCCAGCATTTT
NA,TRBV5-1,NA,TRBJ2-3,CASSLRLGGDTQYF,TGCGCCAGCAGCTTGCGGCTAGGGGGAGATACGCAGTATTTT
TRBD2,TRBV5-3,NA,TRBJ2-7,CASSWTSGSYEQYF,TGTGCCAGCAGCTGGACTAGCGGCTCCTACGAGCAGTACTTC
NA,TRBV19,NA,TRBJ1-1,CASSFGDNQYTEAFF,TGTGCCAGTAGTTTTGGGGACAACCAATACACTGAAGCTTTCTTT
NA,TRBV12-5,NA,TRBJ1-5,CASGLTWSLGRDQPQHF,TGTGCTAGTGGTTTGACGTGGTCCTTGGGCCGTGATCAGCCCCAGCATTTT
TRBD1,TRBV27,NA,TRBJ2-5,CASSSIGRQGRETQYF,TGTGCCAGCAGTTCTATAGGCAGACAGGGAAGGGAGACCCAGTACTTC
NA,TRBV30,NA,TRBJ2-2,CAWSGPATYPNTGELFF,TGTGCCTGGAGTGGTCCAGCCACCTACCCTAACACCGGGGAGCTGTTTTTT
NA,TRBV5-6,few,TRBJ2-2,CASRGTPGELFF,TGTGCCAGCAGAGGGACCCCCGGGGAGCTGTTTTTT
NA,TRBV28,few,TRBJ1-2,CASRLVTESYGYTF,TGTGCCAGCAGGCTTGTCACGGAGAGCTATGGCTACACCTTC
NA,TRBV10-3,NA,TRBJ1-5,CAISLVGNQPQHF,TGTGCCATCAGCCTGGTTGGCAATCAGCCCCAGCATTTT
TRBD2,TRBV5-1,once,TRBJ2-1,CASRGRTSADNEQFF,TGCGCCAGCCGCGGCCGGACTAGCGCCGATAATGAGCAGTTCTTC
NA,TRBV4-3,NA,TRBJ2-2,CASSPGYTNTGELFF,TGCGCCAGCAGCCCGGGCTATACGAACACCGGGGAGCTGTTTTTT
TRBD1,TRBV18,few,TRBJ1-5,CARGTVHNQPQHF,TGTGCCAGGGGGACAGTTCACAATCAGCCCCAGCATTTT
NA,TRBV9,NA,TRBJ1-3,CASSVLGFGNTIYF,TGTGCCAGCAGCGTTTTGGGTTTTGGAAACACCATATATTTT
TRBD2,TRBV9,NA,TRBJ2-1,CASSVSGGAGNEQFF,TGTGCCAGCAGCGTTAGCGGGGGGGCCGGTAATGAGCAGTTCTTC
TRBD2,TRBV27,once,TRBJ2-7,CASSPIRTSGSFYEQYF,TGTGCCAGCAGTCCGATCAGGACTAGCGGGAGTTTCTACGAGCAGTACTTC
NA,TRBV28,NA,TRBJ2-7,CASSSPRAGEQYF,TGTGCCAGCAGTTCCCCCAGGGCTGGCGAGCAGTACTTC
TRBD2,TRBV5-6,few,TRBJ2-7,CASSWGTNYEQYF,TGTGCCAGCAGCTGGGGGACTAACTACGAGCAGTACTTC
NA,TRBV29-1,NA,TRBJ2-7,CSAITGPGGYEQYF,TGCAGCGCAATAACCGGACCCGGCGGGTACGAGCAGTACTTC
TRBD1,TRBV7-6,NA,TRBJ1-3,CASSPSTGYGNTIYF,TGTGCCAGCAGCCCCTCGACAGGGTACGGAAACACCATATATTTT
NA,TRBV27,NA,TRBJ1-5,CASSSLGEQPQHF,TGTGCCAGCAGTTCCCTCGGGGAACAGCCCCAGCATTTT
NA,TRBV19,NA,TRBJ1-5,CASSPRGVAIHSNQPQHF,TGTGCCAGTAGCCCCAGGGGAGTCGCTATTCATAGCAATCAGCCCCAGCATTTT
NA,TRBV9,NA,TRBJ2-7,CASSAGQTYEQYF,TGTGCCAGCAGTGCAGGACAGACCTACGAGCAGTACTTC
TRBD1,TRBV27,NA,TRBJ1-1,CASSEDRDGPEAFF,TGTGCCAGCAGTGAGGACAGGGACGGGCCTGAAGCTTTCTTT
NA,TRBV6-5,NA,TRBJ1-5,CASKTRGSNQPQHF,TGTGCCAGCAAAACGAGGGGGTCCAATCAGCCCCAGCATTTT
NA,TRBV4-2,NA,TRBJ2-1,CASSQVSSLSEQFF,TGTGCCAGCAGCCAAGTGTCTTCGCTTTCTGAGCAGTTCTTC
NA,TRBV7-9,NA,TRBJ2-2,CASSLGNTGELFF,TGTGCCAGCAGTTTGGGCAACACCGGGGAGCTGTTTTTT
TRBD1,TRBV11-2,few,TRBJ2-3,CASSPKGPGQGTDTQYF,TGTGCCAGCAGCCCTAAGGGGCCGGGACAGGGCACAGATACGCAGTATTTT
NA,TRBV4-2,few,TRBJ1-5,CASSQAPLRGSNQPQHF,TGTGCCAGCAGCCAAGCCCCCCTGAGGGGGAGCAATCAGCCCCAGCATTTT
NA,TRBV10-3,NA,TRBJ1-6,CAIGGSVSPLHF,TGTGCCATCGGGGGGTCGGTTTCACCCCTCCACTTT
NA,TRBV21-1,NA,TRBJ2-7,CASSKRGRPYEQYF,TGTGCCAGCAGCAAACGTGGCAGACCCTACGAGCAGTACTTC
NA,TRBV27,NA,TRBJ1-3,CASSLGVGENTIYF,TGTGCCAGCAGTTTGGGGGTCGGGGAAAACACCATATATTTT
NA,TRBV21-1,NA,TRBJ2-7,CASSKGQVFAEQYF,TGTGCCAGCAGCAAGGGACAGGTCTTCGCCGAGCAGTACTTC
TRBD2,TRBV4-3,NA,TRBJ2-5,CASSQDVGRGETQYF,TGCGCCAGCAGCCAAGATGTCGGGAGGGGAGAGACCCAGTACTTC
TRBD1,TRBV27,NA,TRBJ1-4,CASSQGTGVDEKLFF,TGTGCCAGCAGTCAAGGGACAGGGGTGGATGAAAAACTGTTTTTT
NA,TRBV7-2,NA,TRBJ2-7,CASSLITESSYEQYF,TGTGCCAGCAGCTTAATAACGGAAAGCTCCTACGAGCAGTACTTC
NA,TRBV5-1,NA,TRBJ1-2,CASSLAAGVRTNGYTF,TGCGCCAGCAGCTTGGCCGCAGGGGTCCGGACTAATGGCTACACCTTC
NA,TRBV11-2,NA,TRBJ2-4,CASSLGTGGIENIQYF,TGTGCCAGCAGCTTAGGTACCGGGGGTATCGAAAACATTCAGTACTTC
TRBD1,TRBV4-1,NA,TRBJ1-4,CASSQGRGREKLFF,TGCGCCAGCAGCCAAGGCAGGGGGCGTGAAAAACTGTTTTTT
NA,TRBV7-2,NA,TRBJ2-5,CASSLAPGEAQETQYF,TGTGCCAGCAGCTTAGCTCCAGGAGAAGCCCAAGAGACCCAGTACTTC
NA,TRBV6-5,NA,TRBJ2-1,CASSYSILFRNEQFF,TGTGCCAGCAGTTACTCGATCCTCTTTCGCAATGAGCAGTTCTTC
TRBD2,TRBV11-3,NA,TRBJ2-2,CASSLGGRLAGDTGELFF,TGTGCCAGCAGCTTAGGGGGCCGACTAGCGGGAGATACCGGGGAGCTGTTTTTT
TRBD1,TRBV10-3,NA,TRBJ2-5,CAIGDRQETQYF,TGTGCCATCGGGGACAGACAAGAGACCCAGTACTTC